Shown below are 16 T cell receptor beta chains from a single sample sequenced in a study of blood T cell repertoires in COVID-19. Profiling relied on immunoSEQ multiplex PCR, and the TCRdb table lists in-frame clones only, not all of them. The sample holds 200,000 to 300,000 clones, approximately 88% seen once. Sequenced: peripheral blood. The receptors come from a woman in her twenties or thirties with COVID-19, enrolled during active disease.

This chain joins TRBV5-5 and TRBJ2-7; D is ambiguous. Deletions cut 0 bases from V and 7 bases from J, with 5 bases between. This CDR3 spans 11 amino acids. The germline CDR1 and CDR2 sequences are SGHKS and YYEKEE (reference sequence). For the CDR3, the DNA is TGTGCCAGCAGCTTGGAAACTGAGCAGTACTTC. Protein product: CASSLETEQYF.

The V call is TRBV27, the J call TRBJ2-7; possibly TRBD1 for D (6 bases). V shed 6 bases and J shed 2 bases, with 11 bases lying between them. The CDR3 has 13 amino acids. The germline V gene has CDR1 MNHEY and CDR2 SMNVEV (reference sequence). In nucleotides, the CDR3 is TGTGCCAGCAGGGAAACAGGGACCTACGAGCAGTACTTC. Its translation is CASRETGTYEQYF.

This clone appeared a single time. The chain couples TRBV7-2 to TRBJ2-7; 10 bases agree with TRBD1. The germline CDR1 and CDR2 sequences are SGHTA and FQGNSA. Trimming cost V 4 bases and J 11 bases; bases outside gene matches: 8. The CDR3 is made up of 13 amino acids. CDR3 nucleotide sequence: TGTGCCAGCAGCTCACAGCGACAGGGGGCTAAGTACGTC. Encoded protein: CASSSQRQGAKYV.

The chain couples TRBV19 to TRBJ1-4, with a possible D match to TRBD1 (5 bases). CDR1 LNHDA and CDR2 SQIVND come from the germline V gene (reference sequence). The CDR3 length is 13 residues. V lost 7 bases and J lost 8, with 14 bases in between. This CDR3 reads CASKGSTMEKLFF. CDR3 DNA sequence: TGTGCCAGTAAGGGGTCCACGATGGAAAAACTGTTTTTT.

The rearrangement joins TRBV15 to TRBJ2-7; a weak D match, TRBD2 (7 bases). Germline assignment: CDR1 LNHNV and CDR2 YYDKDF (reference sequence). The CDR3 loop spans 16 amino acids. Trimming removed 2 bases at V and 2 bases at J, with 16 bases between. CDR3 nucleotide sequence: TGTGCCACCAGCAGACCAGTCGGGGGGCTGGCCTACGAGCAGTACTTC. Its protein product is CATSRPVGGLAYEQYF.

V and J are TRBV6-5 and TRBJ2-7; D uncertain. V was cut by 0 bases and J by 9 bases, with 6 bases left in between. The CDR3 runs to 11 residues. Germline V gene data show CDR1 as MNHEY and CDR2 as SVGAGI. The CDR3 spells CASSYSEVQYV. DNA for the CDR3: TGTGCCAGCAGTTACTCAGAGGTGCAGTACGTC.

The V gene is TRBV12-3 or TRBV12-4, the J gene TRBJ1-5, with TRBD1 matching 8 bases. V trimming: 6 bases; J trimming: 4 bases; junction bases outside the gene matches: 2. This CDR3 is 13 amino acids long. CDR3 region: CASSRTGNQPQHF. The CDR3 DNA sequence: TGTGCCAGCAGCCGGACAGGGAATCAGCCCCAGCATTTT.

The chain is built from TRBV4-3 and TRBJ1-6; TRBD1 aligns across 7 bases. Germline trimming cut 6 bases from V and 8 bases from J; bases unmatched to any gene: 7. The CDR3 is 14 residues long. Germline CDR1 LGHNA, CDR2 YSLEER. This CDR3 reads CASRRTQGDSPLHF. The CDR3 DNA sequence: TGCGCCAGCAGGCGCACTCAGGGGGATTCACCCCTCCACTTT.

The gene calls are TRBV5-3 and TRBJ2-1; 9 nucleotides agree with TRBD2. TRBV5-3 is recorded as an ORF, its role being uncertain. The V gene end was trimmed by 1 base and the J gene end by 8 bases; junction bases not matched to a gene: 13. The CDR3 totals 17 residues. The CDR3 coding sequence is TGTGCCAGAAGCTTGATACCACCGGGACTAGCCCCCGATGAGCAGTTCTTC. It specifies CARSLIPPGLAPDEQFF.

This clone appeared a single time. The chain couples TRBV4-3 to TRBJ2-7; unclear D gene. This CDR3 is 15 amino acids long. V lost 0 bases and J lost 7, with 16 bases in between. Germline V lookup: CDR1 LGHNA, CDR2 YSLEER. CDR3 bases: TGCGCCAGCAGCCAAGATTGGCAGGTGGGTGGTGAGCAGTACTTC. Amino acid sequence: CASSQDWQVGGEQYF.

The gene calls are TRBV29-1 and TRBJ1-2; tentative D call: TRBD1 (5 bases). V was pared by 4 bases and J by 4 bases, with 10 bases between. Germline lookup yields CDR1 SQVTM and CDR2 ANQGSEA. CDR3 size: 12 residues. This CDR3 reads CSVGTDSYGYTF. The CDR3 coding sequence is TGCAGCGTTGGAACCGACAGCTATGGCTACACCTTC.

The V and J genes are TRBV6-5 and TRBJ1-4; 7 nucleotides line up with TRBD1. Per germline, CDR1 MNHEY and CDR2 SVGAGI. V shed 4 bases and J 0 bases; nucleotides not matched to a gene: 5. The CDR3 is 16 residues long. Written as DNA, the CDR3 is TGTGCCAGCAGTTTACGGGGGACAGCAACTAATGAAAAACTGTTTTTT. This translates into CASSLRGTATNEKLFF.

This chain connects TRBV11-2 to TRBJ1-5; D gene ambiguous. Germline V gene lookup returns CDR1 SGHAT and CDR2 FQNNGV. V dropped 6 bases and J dropped 1 base, with 13 bases sitting between them. This CDR3 region has 15 residues. CDR3 sequence: CASSLAAGSNQPQHF. CDR3 in DNA: TGTGCCAGCAGTCTAGCCGCCGGGAGCAATCAGCCCCAGCATTTT.

The rearrangement uses TRBV9 and TRBJ1-1; D perhaps matches TRBD1 (5 bases). This CDR3 is 15 amino acids long. The germline V gene encodes CDR1 SGDLS and CDR2 YYNGEE. V was trimmed by 0 bases and J by 1 base, leaving 10 bases between them. The CDR3 DNA follows: TGTGCCAGCAGCGTAGGCCCAGGGCCGAACACTGAAGCTTTCTTT. It encodes CASSVGPGPNTEAFF.

This sequence joins TRBV3-1 (or the pseudogene TRBV3-2) and TRBJ1-1; no definite D call. The CDR3 is 13 residues long. V was trimmed by 4 bases and J by 7 bases, leaving 13 bases between them. The germline CDR1 and CDR2 sequences are LGHDT and YNNKEL (reference sequence). This CDR3 reads CASSPSPAGEAFF. The CDR3 coding sequence is TGTGCCAGCAGCCCCAGCCCAGCGGGTGAAGCTTTCTTT.

V usage is TRBV27 and J usage is TRBJ2-1; D is possibly TRBD2 (6 bases). The length of the CDR3 is 15 residues. Germline CDR1 is MNHEY and CDR2 is SMNVEV (reference sequence). Between the trimmed V and J ends, which lost 3 bases and 0 bases, there was a span of 9 bases. Here the CDR3 reads CASSLGGSSYNEQFF. As DNA, the CDR3 is TGTGCCAGCAGTTTGGGGGGAAGCTCCTACAATGAGCAGTTCTTC.